This T cell receptor (beta chain) derives from a study of blood T cells in healthy people across ages. Study-level points and caveats: Donor CMV status, an unknown factor, possibly confounded changes in expanded clonotypes.

Germline CDR1 is LGHNA and CDR2 is YNFKEQ. The CDR3 is 14 amino acids. The ends were cut back, 0 bases at V and 10 bases at J, with 15 bases in the middle. Every donor provided approximately 10 milliliters of peripheral blood. With each sample, at least 6 micrograms of total RNA were extracted. A second PCR, run for roughly 7 to 11 cycles, used a sample-barcoded 5' primer plus a J-beta primer mix. TCRdb used MiXCR to reprocess the 5' RACE reads, holding one entry per CDR3 protein. In the table there are about 1.8 million distinct CDR3 sequences, about 50% of which are singletons. With respect to this clonotype: The target antigen is unknown.

The sequenced material came from blood. The chain has TRBV4-2 and TRBJ1-1, with TRBD1 as a possible D gene (5 bases). The receptor was derived from a woman aged 40 to 50 in good health. The CDR3 DNA reads as TGTGCCAGCAGCCAAGATAAACAGGCCCAGCGAGCTTTCTTT. Protein: CASSQDKQAQRAFF.